This is a list of T cell receptor beta chains from one sample in a study of human T cells and chemical hapten exposure. TCRdb passed the RACE reads through MiXCR, listing each CDR3 protein once. The sample lists approximately 50,000 distinct CDR3 sequences; approximately 9.9% were seen once. Sequences were derived from whole blood, sampled in connection with sensitization to the hapten diphenylcyclopropenone (DPC). The receptors originated from a woman aged 40 to 50 with alopecia areata. Some clones in this sample may be carry-over from other donors' samples. The CDR3 runs from the conserved cysteine through the conserved F or W. The order of the fields is J gene, clone size, V gene, D gene, CDR3 protein, CDR3 DNA. A D gene is named only where the DNA matches it firmly. Where a row states a size, it is once, few, many or the class of an expanded clone; other rows omit it.

>TRBJ1-6|few|TRBV9|TRBD1
CASSGRGQGNSPLHF
TGTGCCAGCAGCGGCAGGGGGCAAGGGAATTCACCCCTCCACTTT
>TRBJ1-1|few|TRBV7-2|-
CASSLGLGFEAFF
TGTGCCAGCAGCTTAGGTCTTGGATTTGAAGCTTTCTTT
>TRBJ1-4|few|TRBV30|-
CAWSRSFPEKLFF
TGTGCCTGGAGTCGGTCGTTCCCTGAAAAACTGTTTTTT
>TRBJ1-1|few|TRBV6-5|TRBD1
CASSYSNTGAWYTEAFF
TGTGCCAGCAGTTACTCGAACACAGGGGCCTGGTACACTGAAGCTTTCTTT
>TRBJ2-5|few|TRBV7-9|TRBD2
CASSLAGARGETQYF
TGTGCCAGCAGCCTAGCGGGGGCCAGGGGAGAGACCCAGTACTTC
>TRBJ1-1|many|TRBV20-1|-
CSAGETEAFF
TGCAGTGCTGGGGAGACTGAAGCTTTCTTT
>TRBJ2-3|few|TRBV6-2/TRBV6-3|-
CASSHGSSPTDTQYF
TGTGCCAGCAGCCACGGGTCCTCGCCCACAGATACGCAGTATTTT
>TRBJ1-5|-|TRBV12-3/TRBV12-4|-
CASSLDSGFNQPQHF
TGTGCCAGCAGTTTAGATTCCGGTTTCAATCAGCCCCAGCATTTT
>TRBJ1-2|many|TRBV7-2|TRBD1
CASSLSGQNYGYTF
TGTGCCAGCAGCTTATCGGGACAGAACTATGGCTACACCTTC
>TRBJ2-4|-|TRBV7-9|-
CASSLGGKNIQYF
TGTGCCAGCAGTTTGGGCGGGAAAAACATTCAGTACTTC
>TRBJ2-5|many|TRBV18|TRBD1
CASSRFRGQETQYF
TGTGCCAGCTCACGATTCAGGGGGCAAGAGACCCAGTACTTC
>TRBJ2-1|few|TRBV21-1|-
CASSIVQDLHNEQFF
TGTGCCAGCAGCATAGTACAGGACCTCCACAATGAGCAGTTCTTC
>TRBJ2-5|many|TRBV30|-
CAWSVRLQETQYF
TGTGCCTGGAGTGTAAGACTGCAAGAGACCCAGTACTTC
>TRBJ1-6|-|TRBV9|-
CASSVATADSPLHF
TGTGCCAGCAGCGTAGCAACGGCGGATTCACCCCTCCACTTT
>TRBJ2-3|many|TRBV11-2|TRBD2
CASSLSSRGVTDTQYF
TGTGCCAGCAGCTTATCGTCGCGGGGGGTTACAGATACGCAGTATTTT
>TRBJ2-1|many|TRBV7-9|-
CASSFGRLTYNEQFF
TGTGCCAGCAGCTTCGGCCGCTTAACCTACAATGAGCAGTTCTTC
>TRBJ2-5|many|TRBV7-9|TRBD2
CASNPAGAGGPRSQETQYF
TGTGCCAGCAACCCGGCCGGTGCGGGGGGACCGCGAAGCCAAGAGACCCAGTACTTC
>TRBJ1-2|few|TRBV4-1|-
CASSQERAASYGYTF
TGCGCCAGCAGCCAAGAGAGGGCAGCTAGCTATGGCTACACCTTC
>TRBJ2-2|many|TRBV6-5|TRBD1
CASSKGAGHYTGELFF
TGTGCCAGCAGCAAGGGGGCAGGGCACTACACCGGGGAGCTGTTTTTT
>TRBJ2-7|-|TRBV28|-
CASSPGNQWFEQYF
TGTGCCAGCAGCCCAGGGAACCAATGGTTCGAGCAGTACTTC
>TRBJ1-4|-|TRBV30|-
CAWMRSGEKLFF
TGTGCCTGGATGCGGTCCGGAGAAAAACTGTTTTTT
>TRBJ2-5|many|TRBV6-2/TRBV6-3|-
CASSSREEETQYF
TGTGCCAGCAGTTCGAGGGAAGAAGAGACCCAGTACTTC
>TRBJ2-5|many|TRBV2|TRBD1
CASSEALAGGKGETQYF
TGTGCCAGCAGTGAAGCGTTAGCAGGGGGAAAGGGAGAGACCCAGTACTTC
>TRBJ2-1|-|TRBV29-1|-
CSGGAGGNYNEQFF
TGCAGCGGGGGGGCTGGCGGAAACTACAATGAGCAGTTCTTC
>TRBJ2-2|many|TRBV7-9|-
CASTGDGNTGELFF
TGTGCCAGCACCGGGGACGGGAACACCGGGGAGCTGTTTTTT
>TRBJ1-1|-|TRBV4-1|TRBD1
CASSQVPGQGTAFF
TGCGCCAGCAGCCAAGTCCCGGGACAGGGGACGGCTTTCTTT
>TRBJ2-7|-|TRBV5-1|TRBD2
CASSVPGTSGGTDEQYF
TGCGCCAGCAGCGTCCCCGGGACTAGCGGGGGTACCGACGAGCAGTACTTC
>TRBJ1-6|few|TRBV12-3/TRBV12-4|-
CASSLGRNLRNKF
TGTGCCAGCAGTTTGGGCAGGAACCTCCGCAACAAATTT
>TRBJ2-3|few|TRBV6-2/TRBV6-3|-
CASSYSGADTQYF
TGTGCCAGCAGTTACTCAGGGGCTGATACGCAGTATTTT
>TRBJ2-1|few|TRBV20-1|TRBD2
CSAQAGGYNEQFF
TGCAGTGCTCAAGCGGGGGGTTACAATGAGCAGTTCTTC
>TRBJ2-3|many|TRBV18|-
CASSSPGRARSTDTQYF
TGTGCCAGCTCGTCACCAGGACGGGCTAGAAGCACAGATACGCAGTATTTT
>TRBJ2-5|many|TRBV29-1|TRBD2
CSVDGLAGGETQYF
TGCAGCGTTGACGGACTAGCGGGGGGTGAGACCCAGTACTTC
>TRBJ2-7|many|TRBV7-2|-
CASSPGGNTYEQYF
TGTGCCAGCAGCCCAGGCGGGAATACCTACGAGCAGTACTTC
>TRBJ2-5|many|TRBV3-1|-
CASSRTETQYF
TGTGCCAGCAGCCGGACAGAGACCCAGTACTTC
>TRBJ1-1|-|TRBV18|-
CASSPEPWSAFF
TGTGCCAGCTCACCAGAGCCTTGGAGTGCTTTCTTT
>TRBJ1-5|-|TRBV7-9|-
CASRRDGNQPQHF
TGTGCCAGCAGGAGGGACGGCAATCAGCCCCAGCATTTT
>TRBJ2-3|-|TRBV29-1|-
CSYVRGTFSTDTQYF
TGCAGCTACGTTCGGGGGACCTTTAGCACAGATACGCAGTATTTT
>TRBJ2-1|many|TRBV20-1|TRBD2
CSAAVGGGAKEQFF
TGCAGTGCCGCTGTTGGCGGGGGGGCCAAGGAGCAGTTCTTC
>TRBJ1-1|few|TRBV4-2|TRBD1
CASSLGQGVVNTEAFF
TGTGCCAGCAGCCTAGGACAGGGGGTAGTGAACACTGAAGCTTTCTTT
>TRBJ2-5|many|TRBV30|-
CAWRMYQETQYF
TGTGCCTGGAGGATGTACCAAGAGACCCAGTACTTC
>TRBJ2-7|few|TRBV20-1|-
CSARDSREQYF
TGCAGTGCTAGAGACTCTCGGGAGCAGTACTTC
>TRBJ1-6|few|TRBV12-3/TRBV12-4|-
CASSLPGNGSPLHF
TGTGCCAGCAGTCTACCAGGGAATGGTTCACCCCTCCACTTT
>TRBJ2-1|many|TRBV3-1|TRBD2
CASSQQGLAGSNEQFF
TGTGCCAGCAGCCAACAGGGACTAGCGGGGTCCAATGAGCAGTTCTTC
>TRBJ2-7|-|TRBV5-1|TRBD2
CASSYWTSGSYEQYF
TGCGCCAGCAGCTACTGGACTAGCGGGTCCTACGAGCAGTACTTC
>TRBJ1-2|-|TRBV7-6|-
CASSLGTAAYGYTF
TGTGCCAGCAGCTTAGGGACAGCCGCCTATGGCTACACCTTC
>TRBJ2-4|many|TRBV4-1|TRBD2
CASSQDPLGGSRKNIQYF
TGCGCCAGCAGCCAAGATCCCCTCGGGGGGAGCCGCAAAAACATTCAGTACTTC
>TRBJ2-1|many|TRBV7-6|TRBD1
CASSHRDRVDIYNEQFF
TGTGCCAGCAGCCACCGGGACAGGGTGGACATCTACAATGAGCAGTTCTTC
>TRBJ2-7|-|TRBV25-1|-
CASRETGSISYEQYF
TGTGCCAGCAGGGAGACAGGCAGTATCTCCTACGAGCAGTACTTC
>TRBJ1-6|many|TRBV6-6|-
CASSLDRSSYNSPLHF
TGTGCCAGCAGTCTCGACAGAAGCTCCTATAATTCACCCCTCCACTTT
>TRBJ2-3|few|TRBV7-2|TRBD2
CASSRLLAGGPGTQYF
TGTGCCAGCAGCCGCCTACTAGCGGGGGGTCCGGGTACGCAGTATTTT
>TRBJ1-6|-|TRBV5-1|-
CASSLYRNSPLHF
TGCGCCAGCAGTTTATATCGGAATTCACCCCTCCACTTT
>TRBJ1-5|few|TRBV28|-
CASSLFLGTPNYQPQHF
TGTGCCAGCAGTTTATTTCTCGGGACGCCTAATTATCAGCCCCAGCATTTT
>TRBJ2-7|many|TRBV20-1|TRBD2
CSASRGTRGYEQYF
TGCAGTGCTAGTAGGGGGACTAGAGGCTACGAGCAGTACTTC